Each of the 7 T cell receptor beta chains below was sequenced from the same sample in a study of blood T cells in healthy people across ages. Then a second PCR, running about 6 to 12 cycles, was carried out with a sample-barcoded 5' primer and a J-beta primer mix. TCRdb used MiXCR to reprocess the 5' RACE reads, holding one entry per CDR3 protein. This sample has about 560,000 distinct CDR3 sequences; about 25% occur once, and the top ten carry under 4.5%. A further study also used this sample, focusing on T cells of mothers and their children.

The sample consisted of blood. These TCRs come from a boy between 2 and 15 years old in good health.

This clonotype was detected a few times. The genes are TRBV20-1 and TRBJ1-2; 7 bases align to TRBD1. Germline trimming cut 1 base from V and 5 bases from J; bases unmatched to any gene: 1. The germline CDR1 and CDR2 sequences are DFQATT and SNEGSKA (reference sequence). The CDR3 loop spans 12 amino acids. The CDR3, as DNA: TGCAGTGCTAGAGTACAGGGGTATGGCTACACCTTC. This sequence encodes CSARVQGYGYTF.

This clonotype was observed a handful of times. The rearrangement joins TRBV3-1 to TRBJ2-1; 9 bases align to TRBD2. The germline CDR1 and CDR2 sequences are LGHDT and YNNKEL (reference sequence). This CDR3 is built from 18 residues. The J segment lost 0 bases and the V segment lost 0 bases, leaving 6 bases of the junction unmatched. CDR3 DNA sequence: TGTGCCAGCAGCCAAGACGGCGGGGGGGCTCGCTCCTACAATGAGCAGTTCTTC. It specifies CASSQDGGGARSYNEQFF.

This sequence joins TRBV6-1 and TRBJ2-7; unclear D gene. Germline V lookup: CDR1 MNHNS, CDR2 SASEGT. V was cut by 0 bases and J by 0 bases, with 3 bases left in between. This CDR3 comprises 13 residues. CDR3 nucleotides: TGTGCCAGCAGTGAAGCGACCTCCTACGAGCAGTACTTC. Its protein product is CASSEATSYEQYF.

CDR3 sequence reads: CASSSSHIQETQYF. The CDR3 DNA follows: TGTGCCAGTAGTTCCTCGCACATCCAAGAGACCCAGTACTTC. The chain recombines TRBV19 with TRBJ2-5; D uncertain. The CDR3 contains 14 residues. Germline CDR1 LNHDA, CDR2 SQIVND (reference sequence). V was pared by 5 bases and J by 1 base, with 11 bases between.

This chain connects TRBV6-2 or TRBV6-3 to TRBJ2-7; the D is unclear. The CDR3 runs 14 residues. V lost 1 base, J lost 5 bases, and 12 bases lay in between. Per the germline V gene, CDR1 is MNHEY and CDR2 is SVGEGT. For the CDR3, the DNA is TGTGCCAGCAGTTACTGGACCCTGGGCCACGAGCAGTACTTC. This sequence encodes CASSYWTLGHEQYF.

This clonotype came up a few times. CDR3 coding DNA: TGCGCCAGCAGTGGGGGGGAACAGCTAATATCCTCTGGGGCCAACGTCCTGACTTTC. It encodes CASSGGEQLISSGANVLTF. The V and J genes are TRBV10-2 and TRBJ2-6; TRBD2 might be the D (6 bases). CDR3 size: 19 residues. Trimming took off 4 bases at V and 0 bases at J, with 19 bases between the two ends. Germline CDR1 is WSHSY and CDR2 is SAAADI.

The rearrangement links TRBV15 to TRBJ2-1, with no clear D. The CDR3 length is 13 residues. Germline values: CDR1 LNHNV, CDR2 YYDKDF (reference sequence). The ends were cut back, 0 bases at V and 7 bases at J, with 7 bases in the middle. The CDR3 DNA is TGTGCCACCAGCAGAGAGGAGCTGAATGAGCAGTTCTTC. It encodes CATSREELNEQFF.